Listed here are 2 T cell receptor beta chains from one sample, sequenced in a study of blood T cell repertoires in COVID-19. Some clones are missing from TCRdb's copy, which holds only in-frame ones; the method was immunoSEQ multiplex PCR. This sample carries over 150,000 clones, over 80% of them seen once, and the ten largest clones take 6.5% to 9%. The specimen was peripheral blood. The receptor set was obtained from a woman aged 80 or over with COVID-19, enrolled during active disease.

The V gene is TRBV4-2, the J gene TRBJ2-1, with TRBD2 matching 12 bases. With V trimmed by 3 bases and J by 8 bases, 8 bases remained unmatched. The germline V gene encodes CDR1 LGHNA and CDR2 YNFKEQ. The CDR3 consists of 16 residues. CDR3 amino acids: CASSQSLAGGRDEQFF. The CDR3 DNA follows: TGTGCCAGCAGCCAGTCACTAGCGGGAGGCCGGGATGAGCAGTTCTTC.

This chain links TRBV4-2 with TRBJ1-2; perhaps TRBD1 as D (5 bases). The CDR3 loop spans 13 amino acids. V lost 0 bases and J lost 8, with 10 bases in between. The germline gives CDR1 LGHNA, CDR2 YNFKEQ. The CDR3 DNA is TGTGCCAGCAGCCAAGATAGGTCAGGGGGCTACACCTTC. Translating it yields CASSQDRSGGYTF.